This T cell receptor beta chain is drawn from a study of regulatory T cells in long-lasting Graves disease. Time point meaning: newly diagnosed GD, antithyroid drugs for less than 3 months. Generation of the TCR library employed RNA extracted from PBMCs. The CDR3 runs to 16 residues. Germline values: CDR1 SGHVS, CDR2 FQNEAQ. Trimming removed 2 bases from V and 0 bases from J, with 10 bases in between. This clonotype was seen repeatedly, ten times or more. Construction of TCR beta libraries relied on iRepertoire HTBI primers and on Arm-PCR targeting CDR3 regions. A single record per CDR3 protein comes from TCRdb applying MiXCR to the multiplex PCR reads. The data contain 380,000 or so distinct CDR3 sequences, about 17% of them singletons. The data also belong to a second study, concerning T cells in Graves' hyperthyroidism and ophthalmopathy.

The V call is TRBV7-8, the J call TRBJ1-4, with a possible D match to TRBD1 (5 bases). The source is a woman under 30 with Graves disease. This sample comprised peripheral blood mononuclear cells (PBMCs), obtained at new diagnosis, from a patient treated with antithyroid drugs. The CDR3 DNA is TGTGCCAGCAGCTTATGGGGGGGTGCAACTAATGAAAAACTGTTTTTT. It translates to CASSLWGGATNEKLFF.